This entry lists 14 T cell receptor beta chains sequenced from one sample in a study of siplizumab effects on memory and regulatory T cells. Clones were read by immunoSEQ multiplex PCR, and TCRdb kept only the in-frame ones, dropping some. Of 100,000 or so clones in the sample, 93% were seen once. Sequencing used non-Treg CD4+ T cells sorted from blood. These receptor sequences come from a human donor in good health.

This sequence joins TRBV4-1 and TRBJ1-6; a possible D gene is TRBD1 (5 bases). Germline loops: CDR1 MGHRA, CDR2 YSYEKL. Trimming removed 2 bases at V and 5 bases at J, with 16 bases between. The CDR3 is made up of 17 amino acids. CDR3 loop: CASSQPRATVNNSPLHF. DNA of the CDR3: TGCGCCAGCAGCCAACCAAGGGCGACAGTTAATAATTCACCCCTCCACTTT.

This chain joins TRBV5-1 and TRBJ2-3; the D gene is possibly TRBD2 (7 bases). The germline V gene encodes CDR1 SGHRS and CDR2 YFSETQ. V was shortened by 4 bases and J by 2 bases, with 11 bases between the two germline ends. This CDR3 is built from 14 residues. As DNA, the CDR3 is TGCGCCAGCAGCCCCGGGGGGCCCACAGATACGCAGTATTTT. It encodes CASSPGGPTDTQYF.

This sequence joins TRBV21-1 and TRBJ1-3. TRBV21-1 is a pseudogene segment. The CDR3 extends over 18 amino acids. The CDR3 sequence: CASRARPLDESSGNTIYF. The DNA of the CDR3 is TGTGCCAGCAGAGCTAGGCCCCTAGACGAGAGCTCTGGAAACACCATATATTTT.

This chain joins TRBV7-7 and TRBJ2-7; D might be TRBD1 or TRBD2, each matching 6 bases. CDR3 length: 12 residues. Germline values: CDR1 SSHAT, CDR2 FNYEAQ (reference sequence). V dropped 4 bases and J dropped 12 bases, with 16 bases sitting between them. DNA of the CDR3: TGTGCCAGCAGCTCGCGACAGGAGGGGCTGTACTTC. This encodes CASSSRQEGLYF.

The J gene is TRBJ1-3, the V gene TRBV29-1; D gene unclear. The V gene's germline CDR1 is SQVTM and CDR2 ANQGSEA. V lost 4 bases and J lost 0, with 10 bases in between. CDR3 length: 14 amino acids. In nucleotides, the CDR3 is TGCAGCGTTGCCCCTCAGAGCTCTGGAAACACCATATATTTT. The encoded protein is CSVAPQSSGNTIYF.

The chain has TRBV6-5 and TRBJ1-3, with D unresolved. Trimming shortened V by 0 bases and J by 1 base, and 10 bases separated the two germline ends. CDR1 and CDR2 (germline): MNHEY, SVGAGI. The CDR3 is 16 amino acids. DNA for the CDR3: TGTGCCAGCAGTTACTCGATCCTGGGGTCTGGAAACACCATATATTTT. Its protein is CASSYSILGSGNTIYF.

The genes are TRBV14 and TRBJ1-4; 7 nucleotides match TRBD1. Trimming at V came to 6 bases and at J to 4 bases, leaving 5 bases not matched to a gene. Germline V gene data show CDR1 as SGHDN and CDR2 as FVKESK. This CDR3 contains 14 residues. The CDR3 DNA is TGTGCCAGCAGTCGCAGGGGGGGTAATGAAAAACTGTTTTTT. This codes for CASSRRGGNEKLFF.

This chain connects TRBV29-1 to TRBJ1-6; D ambiguous. Looked up from germline, CDR1 is SQVTM and CDR2 is ANQGSEA. The CDR3 has 13 amino acids. Trimming pared 3 bases from V and 5 bases from J, leaving 8 bases between. The CDR3 bases are TGCAGCGTTGAGGAGGCCAATAATTCACCCCTCCACTTT. This encodes CSVEEANNSPLHF.

This clone was observed a few times. The chain couples TRBV28 to TRBJ2-7; D is perhaps TRBD1 or TRBD2 (6 bases each). The germline V gene has CDR1 MDHEN and CDR2 SYDVKM. Trimming removed 3 bases from V and 7 bases from J, with 13 bases in between. The CDR3 has 13 residues. The CDR3 nucleotides read TGTGCCAGCAGTTTGCGGGACACCCGAGAGCAGTACTTC. This sequence encodes CASSLRDTREQYF.

This clone appeared once. The chain joins TRBV9 to TRBJ2-1, with a possible D match to TRBD2 (6 bases). The germline V gene encodes CDR1 SGDLS and CDR2 YYNGEE. The CDR3 has 13 residues. V lost 5 bases, J lost 6 bases, and 12 bases lay in between. The CDR3 spells CASSVGLTNEQFF. In nucleotides, the CDR3 is TGTGCCAGCAGTGTGGGACTTACCAATGAGCAGTTCTTC.

This chain links TRBV18 with TRBJ1-5, with D possibly being TRBD1 (5 bases). Germline V gene data show CDR1 as KGHSH and CDR2 as LQKENI. This CDR3 is built from 13 residues. Between the trimmed V and J ends, which lost 4 bases and 3 bases, there was a span of 7 bases. The CDR3: CASSQGSNQPQHF. The CDR3 DNA is TGTGCCAGCTCACAGGGGTCCAATCAGCCCCAGCATTTT.

The chain combines TRBV7-9 with TRBJ2-3; TRBD1 matches at 8 bases. Germline V gene lookup returns CDR1 SEHNR and CDR2 FQNEAQ (reference sequence). The junction had 4 bases not matched to a gene; V was cut back by 1 base and J by 1 base. The CDR3 extends over 16 amino acids. CDR3 residues: CASSLDPGQGTDTQYF. DNA of the CDR3: TGTGCCAGCAGCTTAGACCCGGGACAGGGCACAGATACGCAGTATTTT.

The chain carries TRBV6-5 and TRBJ1-1; D unresolved. V was cut by 11 bases and J by 7 bases, with 14 bases left in between. CDR1 and CDR2 (germline): MNHEY, SVGAGI. The CDR3 is 11 residues long. For the CDR3, the DNA is TGTGCCGCCCAGACGGGGTTTGAAGCTTTCTTT. It encodes CAAQTGFEAFF.

This chain joins TRBV5-5 and TRBJ2-5, with TRBD1 matching over 10 bases. J was trimmed by 5 bases and V by 2 bases; bases with no gene match: 6. The germline V gene encodes CDR1 SGHKS and CDR2 YYEKEE (reference sequence). This CDR3 is 15 amino acids long. The CDR3 loop reads CASSFRQGAPETQYF. Written as DNA, the CDR3 is TGTGCCAGCAGCTTCCGACAGGGGGCGCCGGAGACCCAGTACTTC. The full variable domain, rest sourced from reference TRBV5-5 and TRBJ2-5, is DAGVTQSPTHLIKTRGQQVTLRCSPISGHKSVSWYQQVLGQGPQFIFQYYEKEERGRGNFPDRFSARQFPNYSSELNVNALLLGDSALYLCASSFRQGAPETQYFGPGTRLLVL.